This T cell receptor beta chain was documented in a study of naive and memory T cell subsets. Broader study findings: A few larger clonotypes appeared in naive repertoires, especially CD8, possibly memory cells re-expressing CD45RA.

This clonotype showed up just a few times. Its target is unknown. Looked up from germline, CDR1 is MNHEY and CDR2 is SMNVEV (reference sequence). With 5 bases removed from V and 2 bases from J, the gap between germline ends came to 14 bases. The CDR3 has 15 residues. An equimolar mix of two oligonucleotides served as the beta constant-region primer for TRBC1 and TRBC2. Nested alpha and beta constant-region primers with the SP2 primer drove four PCR rounds on ligated cDNA. TCRdb ran MiXCR on the UMI-ligation and nested PCR reads and lists one entry per CDR3 protein. Of roughly 100,000 distinct CDR3 sequences detected, around 10% appear once; the ten largest clones hold just over 0.13%. CMV status came from CD4+ IFNgamma after overnight CMV lysate stimulation. Four subsets defined by CD45RA and CD27 were sorted after CD3, CD4, CD8 and live/dead staining.

The sequencing input was naive CD4+ T cells from blood. The chain joins TRBV27 to TRBJ2-3, with no clear D. This sequence originates from a human donor in good health. CDR3 amino acids: CASSGDVIVTDTQYF. As DNA, the CDR3 is TGTGCCAGCAGTGGCGACGTTATAGTCACAGATACGCAGTATTTT.